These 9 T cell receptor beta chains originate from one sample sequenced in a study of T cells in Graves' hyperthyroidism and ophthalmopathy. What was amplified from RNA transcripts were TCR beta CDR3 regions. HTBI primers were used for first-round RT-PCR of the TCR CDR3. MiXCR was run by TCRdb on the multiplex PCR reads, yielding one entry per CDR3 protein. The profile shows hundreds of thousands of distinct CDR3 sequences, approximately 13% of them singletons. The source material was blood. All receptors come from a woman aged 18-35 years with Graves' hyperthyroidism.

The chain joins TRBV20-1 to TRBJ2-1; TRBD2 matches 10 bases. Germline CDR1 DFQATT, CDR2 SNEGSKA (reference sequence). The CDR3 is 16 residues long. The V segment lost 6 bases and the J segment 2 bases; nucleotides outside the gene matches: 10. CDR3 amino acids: CSAPLSGRGPYNEQFF. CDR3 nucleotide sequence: TGCAGTGCCCCCTTGAGCGGGAGGGGACCCTACAATGAGCAGTTCTTC.

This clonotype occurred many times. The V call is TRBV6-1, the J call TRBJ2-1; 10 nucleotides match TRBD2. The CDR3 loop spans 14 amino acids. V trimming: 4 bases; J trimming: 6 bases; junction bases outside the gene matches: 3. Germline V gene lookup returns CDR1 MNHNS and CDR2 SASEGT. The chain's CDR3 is CASSALAGVNEQFF. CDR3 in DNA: TGTGCCAGCAGTGCCCTAGCGGGGGTCAATGAGCAGTTCTTC.

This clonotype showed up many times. CDR3 DNA: TGTGCCAGCAGTTACAGAACTAGCGGGAGACTTGGGTCCTACAATGAGCAGTTCTTC. It codes for CASSYRTSGRLGSYNEQFF. This chain joins TRBV6-5 and TRBJ2-1; 11 nucleotides line up with TRBD2. V lost 2 bases to trimming and J lost 1 base; unmatched junction nucleotides: 10. CDR3 length: 19 amino acids. Looked up from germline, CDR1 is MNHEY and CDR2 is SVGAGI.

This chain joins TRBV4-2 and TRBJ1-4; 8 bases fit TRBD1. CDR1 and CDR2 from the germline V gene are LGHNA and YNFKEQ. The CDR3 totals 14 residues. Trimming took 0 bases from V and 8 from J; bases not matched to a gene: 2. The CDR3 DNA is TGTGCCAGCAGCCAAGACCAGGGGGCCGAAAAACTGTTTTTT. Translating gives CASSQDQGAEKLFF.

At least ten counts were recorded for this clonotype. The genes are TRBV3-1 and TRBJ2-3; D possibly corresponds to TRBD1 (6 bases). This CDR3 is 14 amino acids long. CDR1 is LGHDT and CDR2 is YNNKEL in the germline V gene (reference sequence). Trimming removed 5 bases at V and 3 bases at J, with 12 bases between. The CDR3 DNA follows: TGTGCCAGCAGCAGAAGGGGGTCAACAGATACGCAGTATTTT. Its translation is CASSRRGSTDTQYF.

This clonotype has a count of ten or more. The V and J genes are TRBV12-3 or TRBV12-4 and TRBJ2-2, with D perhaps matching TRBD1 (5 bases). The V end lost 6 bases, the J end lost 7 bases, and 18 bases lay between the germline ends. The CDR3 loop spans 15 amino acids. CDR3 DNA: TGTGCCAGCAGGGAGCAGGACATCTCAATCGGGGAGCTGTTTTTT. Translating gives CASREQDISIGELFF.

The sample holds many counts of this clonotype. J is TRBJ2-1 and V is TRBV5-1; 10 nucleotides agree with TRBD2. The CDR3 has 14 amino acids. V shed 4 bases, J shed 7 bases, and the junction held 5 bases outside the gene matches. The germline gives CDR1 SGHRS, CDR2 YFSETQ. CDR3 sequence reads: CASSGATSGNEQFF. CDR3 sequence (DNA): TGCGCCAGCAGCGGGGCGACTAGCGGGAATGAGCAGTTCTTC. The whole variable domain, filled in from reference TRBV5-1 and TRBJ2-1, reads KAGVTQTPRYLIKTRGQQVTLSCSPISGHRSVSWYQQTPGQGLQFLFEYFSETQRNKGNFPGRFSGRQFSNSRSEMNVSTLELGDSALYLCASSGATSGNEQFFGPGTRLTVL.

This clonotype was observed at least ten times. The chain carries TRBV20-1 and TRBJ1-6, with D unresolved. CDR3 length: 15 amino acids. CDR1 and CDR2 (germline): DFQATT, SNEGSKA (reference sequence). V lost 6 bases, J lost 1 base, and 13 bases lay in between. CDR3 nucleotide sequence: TGCAGTGCACCGAGGGTTGGGTCCTATAATTCACCCCTCCACTTT. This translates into CSAPRVGSYNSPLHF.

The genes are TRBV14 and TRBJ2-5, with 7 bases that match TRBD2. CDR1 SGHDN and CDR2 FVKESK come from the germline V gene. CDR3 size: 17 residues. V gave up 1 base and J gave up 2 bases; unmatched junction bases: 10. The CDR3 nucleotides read TGTGCCAGCAGCCAAGCGATGCTTATGGGAGGGCAAGAGACCCAGTACTTC. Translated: CASSQAMLMGGQETQYF.